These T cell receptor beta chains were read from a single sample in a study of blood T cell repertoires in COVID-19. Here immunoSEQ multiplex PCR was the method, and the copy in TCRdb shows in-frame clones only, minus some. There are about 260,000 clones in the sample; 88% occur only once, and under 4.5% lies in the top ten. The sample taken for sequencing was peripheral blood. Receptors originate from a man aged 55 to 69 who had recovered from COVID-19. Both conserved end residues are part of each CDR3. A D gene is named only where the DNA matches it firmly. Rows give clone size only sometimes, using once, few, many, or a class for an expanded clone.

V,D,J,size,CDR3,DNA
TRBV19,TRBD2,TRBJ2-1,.,CASSSWTSGGAGLNEQFF,TGTGCCAGTAGTTCCTGGACTAGCGGGGGGGCCGGCCTTAATGAGCAGTTCTTC
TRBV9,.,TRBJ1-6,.,CASSVEGDNSPLHF,TGTGCCAGCAGCGTAGAAGGGGATAATTCACCCCTCCACTTT
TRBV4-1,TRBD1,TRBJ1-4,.,CASRSSGQGARANEKLFF,TGCGCCAGCAGGTCGTCTGGACAGGGGGCGCGGGCTAATGAAAAACTGTTTTTT
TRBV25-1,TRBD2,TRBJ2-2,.,CASSEVQRGGTGELFF,TGTGCCAGCAGTGAAGTTCAGCGGGGGGGAACCGGGGAGCTGTTTTTT
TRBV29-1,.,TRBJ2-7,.,CSVVSLYEQYF,TGCAGCGTTGTGTCCTTGTACGAGCAGTACTTC
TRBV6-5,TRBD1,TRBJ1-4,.,CASRMTGNEKLFF,TGTGCCAGCAGGATGACAGGGAATGAAAAACTGTTTTTT
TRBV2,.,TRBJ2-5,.,CASSPRMETQYF,TGTGCCAGCAGTCCGCGTATGGAGACCCAGTACTTC
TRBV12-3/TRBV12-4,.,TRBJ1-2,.,CASSLTDFYGYTF,TGTGCCAGCAGTTTAACGGACTTCTATGGCTACACCTTC
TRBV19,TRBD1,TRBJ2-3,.,CASSTPGQGTNTQYF,TGTGCCAGTAGTACGCCGGGACAGGGGACAAATACGCAGTATTTT
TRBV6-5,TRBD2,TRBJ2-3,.,CASSSTGTSGYTQYF,TGTGCCAGCAGTTCTACCGGGACTAGCGGATATACGCAGTATTTT
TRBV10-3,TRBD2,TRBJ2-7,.,CAISLVAGAISYEQYF,TGTGCCATCAGCCTCGTAGCGGGGGCCATCTCCTACGAGCAGTACTTC
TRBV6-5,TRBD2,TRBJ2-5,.,CASSYGTSGGQETQYF,TGTGCCAGCAGTTACGGGACTAGCGGGGGACAAGAGACCCAGTACTTC
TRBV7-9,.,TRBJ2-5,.,CASSRSGGRVIETQYF,TGTGCCAGCAGCCGGTCGGGGGGCCGCGTTATCGAGACCCAGTACTTC
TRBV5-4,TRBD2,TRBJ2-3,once,CASSLELASTDTQYF,TGTGCCAGCAGCTTGGAACTAGCGTCCACAGATACGCAGTATTTT
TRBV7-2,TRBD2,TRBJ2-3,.,CASSWRTSADTQYF,TGTGCCAGCAGCTGGAGGACTAGCGCAGATACGCAGTATTTT
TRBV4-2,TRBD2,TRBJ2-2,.,CASSQPGGRGGELFF,TGTGCCAGCAGCCAACCGGGGGGGCGCGGCGGGGAGCTGTTTTTT
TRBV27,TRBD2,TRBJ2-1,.,CASSFPLAGGYNEQFF,TGTGCCAGCAGTTTTCCCCTAGCGGGGGGGTACAATGAGCAGTTCTTC
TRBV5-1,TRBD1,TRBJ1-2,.,CASSLYRGPDYGYTF,TGCGCCAGCAGCCTCTACAGGGGGCCGGACTATGGCTACACCTTC
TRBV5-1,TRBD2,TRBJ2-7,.,CASSLFRAGGSYEQYF,TGCGCCAGCAGCCTCTTTAGGGCGGGGGGCTCCTACGAGCAGTACTTC
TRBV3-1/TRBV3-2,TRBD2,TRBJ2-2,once,CASSPESPSGGRETGELFF,TGTGCCAGCAGCCCAGAAAGCCCTAGCGGGGGCCGGGAGACCGGGGAGCTGTTTTTT
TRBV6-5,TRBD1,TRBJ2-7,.,CASRGQGGAYEQYF,TGTGCCAGCAGGGGACAGGGAGGGGCCTACGAGCAGTACTTC
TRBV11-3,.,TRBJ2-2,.,CASSLEQGFTGELFF,TGTGCCAGCAGCTTAGAACAGGGTTTCACCGGGGAGCTGTTTTTT
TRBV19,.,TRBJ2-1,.,CASSIGGWGLSYNEQFF,TGTGCCAGTAGTATAGGGGGTTGGGGACTGTCCTACAATGAGCAGTTCTTC
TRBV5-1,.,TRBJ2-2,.,CASSLVSPGELFF,TGCGCCAGCAGCTTGGTCTCCCCCGGGGAGCTGTTTTTT
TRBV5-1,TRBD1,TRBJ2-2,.,CASSSGQVNTGELFF,TGCGCCAGCAGCTCGGGACAGGTGAACACCGGGGAGCTGTTTTTT
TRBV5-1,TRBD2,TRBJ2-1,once,CASSFGGASYNEQFF,TGCGCCAGCAGCTTCGGGGGGGCCTCCTACAATGAGCAGTTCTTC
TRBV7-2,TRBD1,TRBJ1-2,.,CASSLSPGQQYGYTF,TGTGCCAGCAGCTTATCCCCGGGACAGCAATATGGCTACACCTTC
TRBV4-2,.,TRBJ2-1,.,CASSLGPASVDEQFF,TGTGCCAGCAGCCTGGGGCCCGCCTCTGTCGATGAGCAGTTCTTC
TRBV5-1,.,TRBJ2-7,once,CASSPSGRETYEQYF,TGCGCCAGCTCCCCCTCTGGACGGGAAACCTACGAGCAGTACTTC
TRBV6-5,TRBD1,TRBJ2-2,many,CATTGDTGELFF,TGTGCCACGACAGGGGACACCGGGGAGCTGTTTTTT
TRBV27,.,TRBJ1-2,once,CASTPMGAAEYYYGYTF,TGTGCCAGCACCCCCATGGGGGCGGCGGAGTATTACTATGGCTACACCTTC
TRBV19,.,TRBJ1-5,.,CASHRDHQPQHF,TGTGCCAGTCACAGGGACCATCAGCCCCAGCATTTT
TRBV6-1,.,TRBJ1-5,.,CASSEGPRTFDQPQHF,TGTGCCAGCAGTGAAGGGCCGCGGACATTCGATCAGCCCCAGCATTTT
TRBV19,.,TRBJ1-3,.,CATHSGDSGNTIYF,TGTGCCACCCATTCGGGGGACTCTGGAAACACCATATATTTT
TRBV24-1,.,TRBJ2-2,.,CATSDFPVNGELFF,TGTGCCACCAGTGATTTCCCGGTAAACGGGGAGCTGTTTTTT
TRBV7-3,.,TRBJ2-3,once,CASSLNLDRITDTQYF,TGTGCCAGCAGCTTAAATCTCGACAGAATTACAGATACGCAGTATTTT
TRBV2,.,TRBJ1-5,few,CASSVGQFNQPQHF,TGTGCCAGCAGTGTTGGGCAGTTCAATCAGCCCCAGCATTTT
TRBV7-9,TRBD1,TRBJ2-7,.,CASSTGTGIYEQYF,TGTGCCAGCAGCACCGGGACAGGGATCTACGAGCAGTACTTC
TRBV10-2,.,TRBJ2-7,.,CASGGAGTYEQYF,TGCGCCAGTGGGGGGGCGGGGACCTACGAGCAGTACTTC